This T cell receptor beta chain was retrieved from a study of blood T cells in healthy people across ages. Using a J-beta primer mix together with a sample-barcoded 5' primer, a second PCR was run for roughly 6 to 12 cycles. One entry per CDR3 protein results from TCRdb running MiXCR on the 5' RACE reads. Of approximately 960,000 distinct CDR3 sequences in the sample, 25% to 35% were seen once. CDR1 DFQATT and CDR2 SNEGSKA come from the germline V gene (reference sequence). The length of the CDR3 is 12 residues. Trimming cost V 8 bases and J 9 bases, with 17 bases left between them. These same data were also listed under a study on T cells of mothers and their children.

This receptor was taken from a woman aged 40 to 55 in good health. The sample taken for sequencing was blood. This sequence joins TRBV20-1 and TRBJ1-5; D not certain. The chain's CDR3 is CSQSNRLGPQHF. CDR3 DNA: TGCAGTCAATCAAACCGCTTGGGGCCCCAGCATTTT.